The TCR beta chain under discussion was sequenced for a study of OX40 agonist ivuxolimab in advanced cancers. Across the study: The patients' treatment was ivuxolimab, an agonistic anti-OX40 (CD134) antibody.

With autoimmune disease history or systemic immunosuppression, patients were excluded. CDR3 size: 14 residues. The germline V gene has CDR1 MNHNY and CDR2 SVGAGI (reference sequence). The junction had 5 bases not matched to a gene; V was cut back by 5 bases and J by 7 bases. Study findings and constraints: Compared with CD4+, CD8+ T cells on average had more expanded clones. The investigators did not determine what antigen specificity the expanded peripheral T cells had.

On this clone itself: Its specificity is unknown.

TCRdb keeps only in-frame clones here, not all; method: immunoSEQ multiplex PCR. The sample has tens of thousands of clones; approximately 93% are singletons. This receptor was obtained from an adult with an advanced solid tumor such as melanoma, head and neck, liver or kidney cancer. The V and J genes are TRBV6-6 and TRBJ1-5, with 10 bases identical to TRBD1. The starting material was CD4+ or CD8+ T cells sorted from blood, obtained in a trial of the OX40 agonist ivuxolimab. The CDR3: CASSGGQGVQPQHF. In DNA form, the CDR3 reads TGTGCCAGCAGTGGCGGACAGGGGGTACAGCCCCAGCATTTT.